Presented here are 2 T cell receptor beta chains from one specimen sequenced in a study of T-cell memory formation after mild COVID-19. TCRdb re-analysed the 5' RACE reads in MiXCR, keeping a single row per CDR3 protein. The sample carries some 130,000 distinct CDR3 sequences, 5% to 6.5% recorded once. The sequenced material came from PBMCs or a T cell subset sorted from them (not recorded which). The receptors shown here come from an adult woman who had mild COVID-19 (a few samples of this study predate the infection). Cell type and time point are not known.

CDR3 region: CASSFGAGLAKNIQYF. The CDR3 nucleotides are TGTGCCAGCAGTTTTGGGGCAGGACTAGCCAAAAACATTCAGTACTTC. V usage is TRBV12-3 or TRBV12-4 and J usage is TRBJ2-4, with D tentatively TRBD1 or TRBD2 (5 bases each). There are 16 residues in the CDR3. V was cut by 3 bases and J by 0 bases, with 12 bases left in between.

The genes are TRBV12-3 or TRBV12-4 and TRBJ2-7; possible D gene TRBD1, 5 bases. The CDR3 runs 15 residues. Trimming shortened V by 2 bases and J by 1 base, and 12 bases separated the two germline ends. In DNA, the CDR3 is TGTGCCAGCAGTTTATCTGGACACCTATCCTACGAGCAGTACTTC. This encodes CASSLSGHLSYEQYF.